Detailed here is one T cell receptor (beta chain). The data were obtained in a study of blood T cells in healthy people across ages. On the study more broadly: There was about one barcoded beta molecule captured by template switching per two T cells.

The CDR3 extends over 12 amino acids. V shed 4 bases and J shed 7 bases, with 11 bases lying between them. Germline V lookup: CDR1 SGHRS, CDR2 YFSETQ. It was with a sample-barcoded 5' primer and a J-beta primer mix that a second PCR of roughly 6 to 11 cycles was run. TCRdb re-derived calls from the 5' RACE reads in MiXCR, one entry per CDR3 protein. The sample lists 790,000 or so distinct CDR3 sequences; around 50% were seen once. V gene TRBV5-1 combines with J gene TRBJ1-1; D is possibly TRBD1 (5 bases). The source is a man of 80 years or more in good health. The sequencing input was blood. The CDR3 protein is CASSREGNEAFF. The CDR3 DNA reads TGCGCCAGCAGCCGCGAGGGGAATGAAGCTTTCTTT.